This T cell receptor beta chain is from a study of PD-L1 blockade in urothelial cancer. Study-wide background: Individuals in the cohort had been given 0 to 3 earlier chemotherapy regimens.

As concerns this clone: A read error may produce the germline difference seen at one junction end. Other DNA sequences in the sample encode the same CDR3.

Time point meaning: peripheral blood 6 weeks after treatment start. TCRdb keeps only in-frame clones here, not all; method: immunoSEQ multiplex PCR. The repertoire holds under 150,000 clones, with 85% to 90% as singletons. The CDR3 sequence is 15 residues long. Germline lookup yields CDR1 MNHEY and CDR2 SMNVEV (reference sequence). The receptor was isolated from a man between 60 and 75 years old with urothelial cancer. The sequences come from PBMCs, collected around atezolizumab (anti-PD-L1) treatment. The chain has TRBV27 and TRBJ2-7, with 15 bases lining up with TRBD2. The CDR3 nucleotides read TGTGCCAGCAGGCGGACTAGCGGGAGGGCCTACGAGCAGTATTTC. It yields the protein CASRRTSGRAYEQYF.